This TCR beta chain is from a study of T cell responses to AZD1222 COVID-19 vaccine. The length of the CDR3 is 18 residues. Trimming took off 6 bases at V and 2 bases at J, with 25 bases between the two ends. In germline, CDR1 is LNHDA, CDR2 SQIVND (reference sequence). Sequencing was performed with immunoSEQ multiplex PCR; in TCRdb, only in-frame clones are kept and a portion is missing. The table lists 55,000 to 60,000 clones, more than 80% of them singletons. This clone was seen more than once but under ten times. This chain uses TRBV19 with TRBJ1-2, with D possibly being TRBD1 (6 bases). The sequence came from an adult in good health. The starting material was peripheral blood, obtained on day 0 of MenACWY control vaccination. The CDR3, as DNA: TGTGCCAGTAGCGCCAGAACAGGGAGCCCAGCAGTAAACTATGGCTACACCTTC. It is translated as CASSARTGSPAVNYGYTF.